The 9 T cell receptor beta chains listed next were all sequenced from one sample in a study of OX40 agonist ivuxolimab in advanced cancers. Using immunoSEQ multiplex PCR, the repertoire was profiled, and TCRdb retains in-frame clones only, with some absent. In the table there are about 68,000 clones, under 90% of which are singletons. The material was CD4+ or CD8+ T cells sorted from blood, obtained in a trial of the OX40 agonist ivuxolimab. The receptors here all came from an adult with an advanced solid tumor such as melanoma, head and neck, liver or kidney cancer.

The chain uses TRBV6-5 and TRBJ1-2; a possible D gene is TRBD1 (5 bases). The germline V gene has CDR1 MNHEY and CDR2 SVGAGI. The V gene lost 6 bases and the J gene lost 1 base, with 12 bases spanning the gap. CDR3 size: 14 residues. CDR3 residues: CASSQGTGNYGYTF. The CDR3 DNA sequence: TGTGCCAGCAGCCAAGGGACGGGTAACTATGGCTACACCTTC.

V and J are TRBV9 and TRBJ2-7; D uncertain. The CDR3 spans 14 residues. The germline V and J ends were trimmed by 3 bases and 0 bases, with 10 bases remaining between them. Germline assignment: CDR1 SGDLS and CDR2 YYNGEE. The CDR3 nucleotides read TGTGCCAGCAGCGGAACGGGCTACTCCTACGAGCAGTACTTC. It specifies CASSGTGYSYEQYF.

V and J are TRBV19 and TRBJ1-2; 12 nucleotides align to TRBD1. Germline trimming cut 5 bases from V and 5 bases from J; bases unmatched to any gene: 18. CDR1 and CDR2 (germline): LNHDA, SQIVND (reference sequence). CDR3 length: 19 amino acids. Written as DNA, the CDR3 is TGTGCCAGTAGTTTACCGGGACAGGGGGCTCAGGTCCGGAAGTATGGCTACACCTTC. This encodes CASSLPGQGAQVRKYGYTF.

This clone was seen a single time. The rearrangement links TRBV9 to TRBJ2-2; no definite D call. CDR1 is SGDLS, CDR2 YYNGEE, per germline. V gave up 0 bases and J gave up 5 bases, with 8 bases separating them. The CDR3 runs 14 residues. This CDR3 reads CASSVGALTGELFF. In DNA form, the CDR3 reads TGTGCCAGCAGCGTAGGGGCACTTACCGGGGAGCTGTTTTTT.

This sequence joins TRBV7-2 and TRBJ1-1; D is undetermined. Germline assignment: CDR1 SGHTA and CDR2 FQGNSA. This CDR3 comprises 14 residues. Trimming pared 3 bases from V and 1 base from J, leaving 9 bases between. The DNA of the CDR3 is TGTGCCAGCAGCTTTGCGGGTACGAACACTGAAGCTTTCTTT. It is translated as CASSFAGTNTEAFF.

V is TRBV6-6 and J is TRBJ1-2; TRBD1 aligns across 8 bases. Germline V gene sequence: CDR1 MNHNY, CDR2 SVGAGI (reference sequence). V trimming: 5 bases; J trimming: 6 bases; junction bases outside the gene matches: 5. The CDR3 is 13 residues long. CDR3 DNA sequence: TGTGCCAGCAGTGCAACGACAGGGGATGGCTACACCTTC. Its protein is CASSATTGDGYTF.

The genes are TRBV7-9 and TRBJ2-2; D gene ambiguous. This CDR3 spans 15 amino acids. Germline V gene sequence: CDR1 SEHNR, CDR2 FQNEAQ (reference sequence). The V gene lost 9 bases and the J gene lost 6 bases, with 20 bases spanning the gap. The CDR3 coding sequence is TGTGCCAGTGACGAAGGCACCTGGCTCGCCGGGGAGCTGTTTTTT. Protein: CASDEGTWLAGELFF.

The V and J genes are TRBV10-3 and TRBJ2-7; 7 nucleotides line up with TRBD1. Germline values: CDR1 ENHRY, CDR2 SYGVKD. With 8 bases clipped from V and 1 base from J, the junction kept 11 bases outside the gene matches. The CDR3 has 15 amino acids. For the CDR3, the DNA is TGTGCCATCGGGGGCGGACAGGAGGTTTCCTACGAGCAGTACTTC. It codes for CAIGGGQEVSYEQYF.

The chain recombines TRBV9 with TRBJ2-2; D remains unclear. V lost 2 bases to trimming and J lost 0 bases, with 14 bases between them. Germline V gene data show CDR1 as SGDLS and CDR2 as YYNGEE. This CDR3 has 17 residues. Here the CDR3 reads CASSVGGNPPNTGELFF. DNA of the CDR3: TGTGCCAGCAGCGTCGGTGGCAATCCACCGAACACCGGGGAGCTGTTTTTT.